This T cell receptor (beta chain) was retrieved from a study of T-cell reconstitution after alpha-beta-depleted transplantation in children. This clonotype was seen repeatedly, ten times or more. Unique molecular identifiers were used to barcode this TCRbeta library. TCRdb redid the calling of the PCR reads with MiXCR, one entry per CDR3 protein. The sample has a few hundred thousand distinct CDR3 sequences, 9% to 10% seen once. Sequenced here: PBMCs from the stem cell graft donor, sampled from the stem cell graft. The sequence derives from a human donor who donated a stem cell graft to a child with SCID.

The CDR3 loop is CASNSGQGGEDGNQPQHF. CDR3 nucleotides: TGTGCCAGCAATTCGGGACAGGGGGGCGAGGACGGCAATCAGCCCCAGCATTTT. The chain combines TRBV12-3 or TRBV12-4 with TRBJ1-5; 11 bases agree with TRBD1. This CDR3 comprises 18 residues. V was clipped by 7 bases and J by 2 bases; unmatched bases: 13.